The 28 T cell receptor beta chains below were found in one sample sequenced in a study of T cell repertoires in cytomegalovirus infection. A single record per CDR3 protein comes from TCRdb applying MiXCR to the reads. The top ten hold roughly 8% of the sample, which has 600,000 to 800,000 distinct CDR3 sequences, roughly 26% seen once. The sequencing sample was made of CD8+ T cells from PBMCs. These receptors all stem from a human donor in good health (CMV status not recorded). Some clones in this sample may be carry-over from other donors' samples.

The table lists this clonotype with many counts. The chain recombines TRBV7-8 with TRBJ2-2; TRBD1 matches 9 bases. Germline CDR1 is SGHVS and CDR2 is FQNEAQ. Unmatched junction bases numbered 8, after V lost 6 bases and J lost 6 bases. The CDR3 contains 15 residues. The CDR3 DNA sequence: TGTGCCAGCAGGCTCGGACAGGGGAGTGCCGGGGAGCTGTTTTTT. Its translation: CASRLGQGSAGELFF.

A word on this clonotype: A read error may be the cause here, since a much bigger clone is one base away. The chain links TRBV12-3 or TRBV12-4 to TRBJ2-2, with D uncertain. The CDR3 sequence is 16 residues long. CDR3 in DNA: TGTGCCAGCAGGATCACCTTTTTCGAGAACGCCGGGGAGCTGTTTTTT. This gives the protein CASRITFFENAGELFF.

There are many counts of this clonotype. The chain employs TRBV29-1 and TRBJ2-1, with D possibly matching TRBD2 (6 bases). The CDR3 has 13 residues. CDR1 and CDR2 (germline): SQVTM, ANQGSEA. V was clipped by 4 bases and J by 2 bases, with 9 bases between them. As DNA, the CDR3 is TGCAGCGTTGGGCTAGCGACCTACAATGAGCAGTTCTTC. Translating it yields CSVGLATYNEQFF.

This clonotype was counted at least ten times. The V call is TRBV5-5, the J call TRBJ2-7; D may be TRBD1 (6 bases). V was cut by 4 bases and J by 1 base, with 12 bases left in between. The germline V gene has CDR1 SGHKS and CDR2 YYEKEE (reference sequence). The CDR3 is made up of 14 amino acids. CDR3 residues: CASSPGGGSYEQYV. As DNA, the CDR3 is TGTGCCAGCAGCCCTGGGGGCGGGTCCTACGAGCAGTACGTC.

This clonotype was counted a few times. This sequence joins TRBV6-2 or TRBV6-3 and TRBJ1-6; weak D call: TRBD1 (5 bases). V lost 7 bases, J lost 0 bases, and 22 bases lay in between. Germline CDR1 MNHEY, CDR2 SVGEGT. The CDR3 consists of 19 residues. This CDR3 is CASTPRDHPRSSYNSPLHF. CDR3 in DNA: TGTGCCAGCACGCCGCGGGACCACCCCCGTAGCTCCTATAATTCACCCCTCCACTTT.

This clonotype was seen a handful of times. The chain employs TRBV6-1 and TRBJ2-1; D remains unclear. The length of the CDR3 is 10 residues. Germline loops: CDR1 MNHNS, CDR2 SASEGT. Trimming removed 6 bases from V and 15 bases from J, with 12 bases in between. CDR3 nucleotide sequence: TGTGCCAGCAGGCACCTGAATTGGTTCTTC. Protein sequence: CASRHLNWFF.

In this sample, this clonotype turned up many times. This chain joins TRBV7-2 and TRBJ2-5; D possibly corresponds to TRBD2 (5 bases). From germline, CDR1 is SGHTA and CDR2 FQGNSA. The CDR3 totals 15 residues. V was pared by 5 bases and J by 0 bases, with 13 bases between. DNA for the CDR3: TGTGCCAGCAGCCCCTGGAGGAGGAACCAAGAGACCCAGTACTTC. Protein product: CASSPWRRNQETQYF.

This clonotype turned up a few times. V usage is TRBV2 and J usage is TRBJ2-7; D remains ambiguous. The length of the CDR3 is 12 residues. Per the germline V gene, CDR1 is SNHLY and CDR2 is FYNNEI. With 6 bases removed from V and 3 bases from J, the gap between germline ends came to 9 bases. The CDR3 loop is CASRGSFYEQYF. The CDR3, as DNA: TGTGCCAGCAGGGGTTCCTTCTACGAGCAGTACTTC.

This clonotype came up many times. The chain joins TRBV7-9 to TRBJ1-1, with D unclear. This CDR3 comprises 11 residues. V lost 5 bases and J lost 4, with 5 bases in between. Germline CDR1 and CDR2: SEHNR and FQNEAQ (reference sequence). The CDR3 nucleotides read TGTGCCAGCAGCCTCAGCACTGAAGCTTTCTTT. It yields the protein CASSLSTEAFF.

This chain joins TRBV7-9 and TRBJ2-7, with D tentatively TRBD1 (6 bases). This CDR3 is 11 amino acids long. Germline assignment: CDR1 SEHNR and CDR2 FQNEAQ (reference sequence). The CDR3 region is CVRTGTHEQYV. CDR3 DNA: TGTGTCAGAACAGGGACCCACGAGCAGTACGTC.

This clonotype was seen a handful of times. The chain uses TRBV27 and TRBJ2-7; 8 nucleotides match TRBD1. Unmatched junction bases numbered 9, after V lost 5 bases and J lost 6 bases. CDR3 length equals 14 residues. Germline V CDR1 and CDR2: MNHEY, SMNVEV (reference sequence). CDR3 in amino acids: CASSMDRARGEQYV. CDR3 nucleotide sequence: TGTGCCAGCAGTATGGACAGGGCTAGGGGCGAGCAGTACGTC.

J is TRBJ1-1 and V is TRBV29-1, with D possibly TRBD1 on 6 matching bases. Trimming stripped 5 bases from V and 1 base from J, with 11 bases between. In germline, CDR1 is SQVTM, CDR2 ANQGSEA. This CDR3 has 13 amino acids. The DNA for the CDR3 is TGCAGCGTTTTCGGCAGGGGGAACACTGAAGCTTTCTTT. The encoded protein is CSVFGRGNTEAFF.

The V and J genes are TRBV29-1 and TRBJ1-1; D gene unclear. The germline V gene encodes CDR1 SQVTM and CDR2 ANQGSEA. The CDR3 length is 12 residues. Trimming removed 7 bases at V and 3 bases at J, with 12 bases between. The CDR3 here is CSDFPVYTEAFF. The CDR3 nucleotides read TGCAGCGATTTTCCGGTGTACACTGAAGCTTTCTTT.

As regards this clonotype: A much larger clonotype is one base distant, so this may be a read error. The V and J genes are TRBV7-6 and TRBJ1-5; TRBD1 matches 9 bases. Germline CDR1 reads SGHVS; CDR2 reads FNYEAQ. CDR3 length: 15 amino acids. CDR3 sequence reads: CACSLTGQGDQPQHF. CDR3 bases: TGTGCCTGCAGCTTAACGGGACAGGGCGATCAGCCCCAGCATTTT.

About this clonotype itself: An end of the junction differs from the germline gene, which may be a read error. The rearrangement joins TRBV29-1 to TRBJ1-2, with a possible D match to TRBD1 (5 bases). CDR1 and CDR2 (germline): SQVTM, ANQGSEA. CDR3 length: 14 residues. The CDR3 sequence: CSVDDSSFGYDYTF. The CDR3 DNA reads TGCAGCGTTGACGACAGTTCCTTCGGGTATGACTACACCTTC.

The V call is TRBV7-3, the J call TRBJ2-2; TRBD1 aligns across 7 bases. The CDR3 extends over 17 amino acids. J lost 2 bases, V lost 5 bases, and 11 bases had no gene match. Germline V gives CDR1 SGHTA, CDR2 FQGTGA. Here the CDR3 DNA reads TGTGCCAGCAGCCCTCTCGGACAGGTTTTAAACACCGGGGAGCTGTTTTTT. This sequence encodes CASSPLGQVLNTGELFF. The full variable domain, its missing parts supplied by reference TRBV7-3 and TRBJ2-2, is GAGVSQTPSNKVTEKGKYVELRCDPISGHTALYWYRQSLGQGPEFLIYFQGTGAADDSGLPNDRFFAVRPEGSVSTLKIQRTERGDSAVYLCASSPLGQVLNTGELFFGEGSRLTVL.

This rearrangement joins TRBV20-1 to TRBJ1-1; D is unresolved. The CDR3 runs to 15 residues. Germline V CDR1 and CDR2: DFQATT, SNEGSKA (reference sequence). V was shortened by 5 bases and J by 0 bases, with 16 bases between the two germline ends. The CDR3, as DNA: TGCAGTGCTGAGGGTATATTGGGCATGAACACTGAAGCTTTCTTT. Amino acid sequence: CSAEGILGMNTEAFF.

This clonotype was seen at least ten times. The chain joins TRBV12-3 or TRBV12-4 to TRBJ2-5, with TRBD2 matching over 11 bases. This CDR3 is 16 amino acids long. V gave up 7 bases and J gave up 5 bases; unmatched junction bases: 12. CDR3 sequence reads: CASTTGLAGGPETQYF. The CDR3 DNA sequence: TGTGCCAGCACCACTGGTTTAGCGGGGGGGCCTGAGACCCAGTACTTC.

Only a few counts were recorded for this clonotype. The chain recombines TRBV6-6 with TRBJ2-3; D might be TRBD1 (5 bases). Trimming removed 7 bases from V and 1 base from J, with 15 bases in between. The length of the CDR3 is 15 residues. From germline, CDR1 is MNHNY and CDR2 SVGAGI (reference sequence). For the CDR3, the DNA is TGTGCCAGCACTACAATCGGACAAGGCACAGATACGCAGTATTTT. It codes for CASTTIGQGTDTQYF.

This clonotype was seen only a few times. The chain is built from TRBV7-9 and TRBJ1-2, with D possibly being TRBD1 (6 bases). The CDR3 has 15 residues. In germline, CDR1 is SEHNR, CDR2 FQNEAQ (reference sequence). Trimming cost V 1 base and J 7 bases, with 16 bases left between them. The CDR3 DNA reads as TGTGCCAGCAGCTTAGGAGACGACAGGAGGGGTGGCTACACCTTC. This encodes CASSLGDDRRGGYTF.

This clonotype was counted many times. The chain combines TRBV7-8 with TRBJ1-6; D is unclear. The CDR3 is made up of 16 amino acids. Germline CDR1 SGHVS, CDR2 FQNEAQ. V was trimmed by 4 bases and J by 3 bases, leaving 13 bases between them. CDR3 sequence reads: CASSYSPPIYNSPLHF. The CDR3 DNA reads TGTGCCAGCAGCTACTCCCCACCTATCTATAATTCACCCCTCCACTTT.

The genes are TRBV7-9 and TRBJ2-4; D remains unclear. The CDR3 is made up of 17 amino acids. Deletions cut 2 bases from V and 0 bases from J, with 14 bases between. Germline CDR1 is SEHNR and CDR2 is FQNEAQ (reference sequence). The CDR3 loop reads CASSLNDNGPAKNIQYF. In DNA, the CDR3 is TGTGCCAGCAGCTTAAACGACAATGGTCCAGCCAAAAACATTCAGTACTTC.

In its sample, this clonotype was seen once. The J gene is TRBJ2-3, the V gene TRBV29-1; 14 nucleotides line up with TRBD2. This CDR3 comprises 18 residues. V gave up 3 bases and J gave up 2 bases; unmatched junction bases: 10. The germline V gene encodes CDR1 SQVTM and CDR2 ANQGSEA. CDR3 sequence reads: CSVEPWTSGGIVTDTQYF. The CDR3 nucleotides are TGCAGCGTTGAGCCTTGGACTAGCGGGGGGATCGTCACAGATACGCAGTATTTT.

The V and J genes are TRBV29-1 and TRBJ2-7; 7 bases are a match to TRBD1. The CDR3 is made up of 12 amino acids. The J segment lost 6 bases and the V segment lost 4 bases, leaving 6 bases of the junction unmatched. Germline values: CDR1 SQVTM, CDR2 ANQGSEA. CDR3 bases: TGCAGCGTTGGGGCAGGGGGTCGCGAGCAGTACTTC. This encodes CSVGAGGREQYF.

J is TRBJ1-1 and V is TRBV7-9; 11 bases are shared with TRBD1. V was pared by 4 bases and J by 1 base, with 8 bases of the junction left unmatched. The CDR3 totals 17 residues. Looked up from germline, CDR1 is SEHNR and CDR2 is FQNEAQ (reference sequence). CDR3 DNA: TGTGCCAGCAGCTCGTCCGGGACAGGGGGGCCGAACACTGAAGCTTTCTTT. Encoded protein: CASSSSGTGGPNTEAFF.

The chain is built from TRBV19 and TRBJ2-1, with D uncertain. The CDR3 consists of 13 residues. Germline V gene sequence: CDR1 LNHDA, CDR2 SQIVND (reference sequence). V was trimmed by 8 bases and J by 6 bases, leaving 14 bases between them. This chain's CDR3 is CASSDDSFNEQFF. The CDR3 region has the DNA TGTGCCAGTTCGGACGATTCTTTCAATGAGCAGTTCTTC.

The chain uses TRBV27 and TRBJ2-1, with D perhaps given as TRBD1 or TRBD2 (6 bases each). V lost 5 bases, J lost 7 bases, and 12 bases lay in between. The CDR3 spans 13 residues. Germline V gene lookup returns CDR1 MNHEY and CDR2 SMNVEV (reference sequence). The CDR3 sequence: CASSVDSGNEQFF. In nucleotides, the CDR3 is TGTGCCAGCAGTGTGGACAGCGGGAATGAGCAGTTCTTC.

This clonotype was detected only a few times. This chain joins TRBV4-3 and TRBJ1-1; D might be TRBD1 (5 bases). The V gene lost 0 bases and the J gene lost 0 bases, with 8 bases spanning the gap. Germline V gene data show CDR1 as LGHNA and CDR2 as YSLEER. The CDR3 has 15 residues. CDR3 DNA sequence: TGCGCCAGCAGCCAAGATTCAGGGCTGAACACTGAAGCTTTCTTT. It specifies CASSQDSGLNTEAFF.